Sequencing of this T cell receptor beta chain was carried out in a study of a mutant IDH1 vaccine in newly diagnosed glioma. The wider study: Most patients had received both radiotherapy and temozolomide, the prior options being radiotherapy, temozolomide, or both.

Per the germline V gene, CDR1 is LGHNT and CDR2 is FRNRAP. V was clipped by 5 bases and J by 4 bases; unmatched bases: 7. There are 15 residues in the CDR3. For this clone: Antigen unknown.

The assay was immunoSEQ multiplex PCR, and TCRdb's table has in-frame clones only and misses some. The repertoire holds about 54,000 clones, with roughly 80% as singletons. Stated time point: week 35, safety follow-up. Topical imiquimod accompanied each vaccine dose, which consisted of 300 ug of mutant IDH1 20-mer peptide. V is TRBV12-5 and J is TRBJ1-2, with TRBD1 matching 10 bases. The receptor comes from a young woman with glioma. Sequencing was performed on PBMCs, taken from a glioma patient whose treatment included an IDH1 peptide vaccine. The CDR3 loop is CASGPGTGVGYGYTF. DNA of the CDR3: TGTGCTAGTGGTCCCGGGACAGGGGTCGGCTATGGCTACACCTTC. The full variable domain, with the rest looked up from reference TRBV12-5 and TRBJ1-2, is DARVTQTPRHKVTEMGQEVTMRCQPILGHNTVFWYRQTMMQGLELLAYFRNRAPLDDSGMPKDRFSAEMPDATLATLKIQPSEPRDSAVYFCASGPGTGVGYGYTFGSGTRLTVV.